This section outlines one TCR beta chain sequence together with its context. This entry is derived from a study of control samples from healthy donors and cancer patients. Germline V gene data show CDR1 as MGHRA and CDR2 as YSYEKL. V was pared by 3 bases and J by 5 bases, with 9 bases of the junction left unmatched. The CDR3 spans 16 residues. Using immunoSEQ multiplex PCR, the repertoire was profiled, and TCRdb retains in-frame clones only, with some absent. The sample contains some 150,000 clones, more than 80% of which appear only once. The clonotype was recovered from a man aged 18 to 35 in good health. The V gene is TRBV4-1, the J gene TRBJ2-5; 10 nucleotides align to TRBD1. Sequenced material: blood. CDR3 coding DNA: TGCGCCAGCAGCCAGGCGGACAGGGGGGGTCTCGAGACCCAGTACTTC. The encoded protein is CASSQADRGGLETQYF.